Each of the 25 T cell receptor beta chains below was sequenced from the same sample in a study of cytomegalovirus exposure and HLA in healthy donors. The study ran its PCR with 60 Vbeta and 13 Jbeta primers. Assay: immunoSEQ multiplex PCR; the TCRdb copy retains only in-frame clones and omits some. The table lists about 120,000 clones, roughly 83% of them singletons, with approximately 4.5% in the top ten. Sequenced material: PBMCs. These receptor sequences come from a man in his thirties or forties in good health and CMV-seropositive.

The chain combines TRBV18 with TRBJ2-2, with D maybe TRBD2 (5 bases). CDR1 KGHSH and CDR2 LQKENI come from the germline V gene. This CDR3 has 15 residues. Trimming cost V 5 bases and J 4 bases, with 14 bases left between them. DNA for the CDR3: TGTGCCAGCTCAGGAAGCCCCGCGGGCACCGGGGAGCTGTTTTTT. Amino acid sequence: CASSGSPAGTGELFF.

Only one count was recorded for this clone. CDR3 region: CASSFFPTYEQYF. The CDR3 DNA reads as TGTGCCAGCAGCTTTTTCCCTACCTACGAGCAGTACTTC. This chain connects TRBV7-2 to TRBJ2-7; D gene ambiguous. CDR1 is SGHTA and CDR2 is FQGNSA in the germline V gene. There are 13 residues in the CDR3. The ends were cut back, 3 bases at V and 2 bases at J, with 8 bases in the middle. The complete variable domain, with remaining parts taken from reference TRBV7-2 and TRBJ2-7, reads GAGVSQSPSNKVTEKGKDVELRCDPISGHTALYWYRQSLGQGLEFLIYFQGNSAPDKSGLPSDRFSAERTGGSVSTLTIQRTQQEDSAVYLCASSFFPTYEQYFGPGTRLTVT.

The J gene is TRBJ2-7, the V gene TRBV19; TRBD1 agrees at 9 bases. The CDR3 is made up of 14 amino acids. Germline CDR1 reads LNHDA; CDR2 reads SQIVND (reference sequence). J gave up 13 bases and V 0 bases, and 10 bases lay outside the gene matches. The chain's CDR3 is CASSIEGTTGGTYF. Written as DNA, the CDR3 is TGTGCCAGTAGTATAGAAGGAACCACAGGGGGCACATACTTC.

This chain links TRBV7-2 with TRBJ1-1, with D unclear. Trimming shortened V by 1 base and J by 1 base, and 13 bases separated the two germline ends. The CDR3 loop spans 16 amino acids. CDR1 is SGHTA and CDR2 is FQGNSA in the germline V gene. CDR3 DNA: TGTGCCAGCAGCTTAGTCGGTTCGGCGGCGAACACTGAAGCTTTCTTT. It translates to CASSLVGSAANTEAFF.

This rearrangement joins TRBV9 to TRBJ2-3; D gene uncertain. This CDR3 is 16 amino acids long. V was shortened by 1 base and J by 0 bases, with 12 bases between the two germline ends. CDR1 SGDLS and CDR2 YYNGEE come from the germline V gene. CDR3 region: CASSVISTSSTDTQYF. The CDR3 DNA follows: TGTGCCAGCAGCGTAATAAGTACTTCTAGCACAGATACGCAGTATTTT.

The CDR3 reads CASSSPTLKETQYF. CDR3 coding DNA: TGTGCCAGCAGCTCCCCGACACTTAAAGAGACCCAGTACTTC. V gene TRBV7-3 combines with J gene TRBJ2-5; no reliable D call. Trimming stripped 4 bases from V and 3 bases from J, with 12 bases between. The CDR3 runs 14 residues. Germline CDR1 is SGHTA and CDR2 is FQGTGA.

The chain uses TRBV28 and TRBJ1-2, with TRBD1 as a possible D gene (6 bases). Trimming removed 8 bases at V and 8 bases at J, with 18 bases between. Germline CDR1 and CDR2: MDHEN and SYDVKM. This CDR3 contains 13 residues. CDR3 nucleotide sequence: TGTGCCAGCTTCAGAAACAGGGAATTGGGCTACACCTTC. This sequence encodes CASFRNRELGYTF.

This clone showed up just a few times. The chain combines TRBV4-3 with TRBJ2-7, with 11 bases lining up with TRBD1. The germline V gene encodes CDR1 LGHNA and CDR2 YSLEER. This CDR3 comprises 14 residues. V gave up 4 bases and J gave up 5 bases; unmatched junction bases: 4. This CDR3 reads CASSPGTGGDEQYF. The CDR3 DNA sequence: TGCGCCAGCAGCCCCGGGACAGGGGGTGACGAGCAGTACTTC.

This clone was counted between two and nine times. The junction and the germline gene differ at one end; a read error may be behind it. The chain uses TRBV4-3 and TRBJ2-6; D possibly corresponds to TRBD1 (6 bases). The CDR3 is 15 amino acids. Per germline, CDR1 LGHNA and CDR2 YSLEER. The CDR3 region is CASSQDRGGANGLTF. The CDR3, as DNA: TGCGCCAGCAGCCAAGACAGGGGTGGGGCCAACGGCCTGACTTTC.

This clone was counted a few times. This chain uses TRBV6-1 with TRBJ2-7; 8 bases agree with TRBD2. The germline CDR1 and CDR2 sequences are MNHNS and SASEGT. Unmatched junction bases numbered 7, after V lost 5 bases and J lost 4 bases. This CDR3 comprises 14 residues. The CDR3: CASSLAGVLYEQYF. The DNA of the CDR3 is TGTGCCAGCAGTCTAGCGGGTGTCTTATACGAGCAGTACTTC.

The gene calls are TRBV10-3 and TRBJ2-3, with D possibly matching TRBD2 (7 bases). The CDR3 runs 16 residues. Germline assignment: CDR1 ENHRY and CDR2 SYGVKD. V was clipped by 1 base and J by 1 base, with 12 bases between them. The CDR3 sequence: CAISEWGGGGTDTQYF. The CDR3 nucleotides read TGTGCCATCAGTGAGTGGGGCGGGGGCGGCACAGATACGCAGTATTTT.

This rearrangement joins TRBV4-3 to TRBJ1-6; tentative D call: TRBD1 (6 bases). The length of the CDR3 is 15 residues. The V end lost 4 bases, the J end lost 5 bases, and 12 bases lay between the germline ends. Germline lookup yields CDR1 LGHNA and CDR2 YSLEER. The CDR3 coding sequence is TGCGCCAGCAGCCGCCGAGGGGGTCATAATTCACCCCTCCACTTT. Protein sequence: CASSRRGGHNSPLHF.

The J gene is TRBJ2-7, the V gene TRBV10-2; TRBD2 aligns across 15 bases. Germline values: CDR1 WSHSY, CDR2 SAAADI. There are 16 residues in the CDR3. The junction had 3 bases not matched to a gene; V was cut back by 6 bases and J by 0 bases. The CDR3 region is CASRGTSGRPSYEQYF. The CDR3 DNA follows: TGCGCCAGCAGAGGGACTAGCGGGAGGCCCTCCTACGAGCAGTACTTC.

As for this clone: Sequence at one end of the junction differs from germline and may be a read error. This rearrangement joins TRBV7-7 to TRBJ2-3; D is ambiguous. The germline CDR1 and CDR2 sequences are SSHAT and FNYEAQ (reference sequence). CDR3 length equals 13 residues. CDR3 coding DNA: TGTGCTAGCAGCTTAGGGCGCGGCGATACGCAGTATTTT. Protein product: CASSLGRGDTQYF. The full variable domain, with the rest looked up from reference TRBV7-7 and TRBJ2-3, is GAGVSQSPRYKVTKRGQDVTLRCDPISSHATLYWYQQALGQGPEFLTYFNYEAQPDKSGLPSDRFSAERPEGSISTLTIQRTEQRDSAMYRCASSLGRGDTQYFGPGTRLTVL.

This clone has just one count. This chain connects TRBV11-3 to TRBJ2-3; a weak D match, TRBD2 (6 bases). Germline CDR1 is SGHNT and CDR2 is YENEEA. V shed 5 bases and J shed 1 base, with 22 bases lying between them. The CDR3 contains 18 residues. The CDR3 coding sequence is TGTGCCAGCAGCCCGAGGAGGGCAGGGCGAGGTCGCACAGATACGCAGTATTTT. The encoded protein is CASSPRRAGRGRTDTQYF.

This clone was detected once. The chain uses TRBV27 and TRBJ1-2; 9 positions agree with TRBD1. There are 17 residues in the CDR3. J gave up 0 bases and V 3 bases, and 8 bases lay outside the gene matches. Germline CDR1 and CDR2: MNHEY and SMNVEV (reference sequence). The CDR3 region is CASSFPTQGASNYGYTF. The CDR3 DNA sequence: TGTGCCAGCAGTTTCCCTACACAGGGGGCCTCTAACTATGGCTACACCTTC.

About this clone: The sample holds other DNA sequences that translate to the same CDR3. V is TRBV5-1 and J is TRBJ2-5, with a weak D call TRBD2 (5 bases). CDR3 length equals 15 residues. Germline lookup yields CDR1 SGHRS and CDR2 YFSETQ. V dropped 1 base and J dropped 0 bases, with 10 bases sitting between them. CDR3: CASSLSGVNQETQYF. The CDR3 nucleotides read TGCGCCAGCAGCTTGTCCGGGGTTAACCAAGAGACCCAGTACTTC.

The rearrangement uses TRBV9 and TRBJ2-7; perhaps TRBD2 as D (6 bases). V lost 0 bases and J lost 4, with 14 bases in between. This CDR3 comprises 15 residues. The germline CDR1 and CDR2 sequences are SGDLS and YYNGEE. The DNA of the CDR3 is TGTGCCAGCAGCGTAGCTACTGGCGGGGTGTACGAGCAGTACTTC. This gives the protein CASSVATGGVYEQYF. Full variable domain (rest looked up from reference TRBV9 and TRBJ2-7): DSGVTQTPKHLITATGQRVTLRCSPRSGDLSVYWYQQSLDQGLQFLIQYYNGEERAKGNILERFSAQQFPDLHSELNLSSLELGDSALYFCASSVATGGVYEQYFGPGTRLTVT.

This chain connects TRBV2 to TRBJ1-1; 9 nucleotides agree with TRBD1. The germline gives CDR1 SNHLY, CDR2 FYNNEI. The V segment lost 6 bases and the J segment 1 base; nucleotides outside the gene matches: 6. The CDR3 totals 15 residues. CDR3 sequence reads: CASSRDRAQNTEAFF. The CDR3, as DNA: TGTGCCAGCAGCCGGGACAGGGCACAGAACACTGAAGCTTTCTTT.

This clone was seen more than once but under ten times. The chain is built from TRBV6-6 and TRBJ1-2; TRBD1 matches 8 bases. CDR1 and CDR2 (germline): MNHNY, SVGAGI (reference sequence). Unmatched junction bases numbered 8, after V lost 2 bases and J lost 6 bases. This CDR3 is built from 15 residues. As DNA, the CDR3 is TGTGCCAGCAGTTACCGGGACAGGCCGGGGAATGGCTACACCTTC. This translates into CASSYRDRPGNGYTF.

In DNA, the CDR3 is TGTGCCAGCAGCCCTCACCCTCTAGCGGGAGTTTTGGATACGCAGTATTTT. Protein: CASSPHPLAGVLDTQYF. The V and J genes are TRBV9 and TRBJ2-3; 10 bases map to TRBD2. Germline-derived CDR1 and CDR2 are SGDLS and YYNGEE. The length of the CDR3 is 17 residues. V lost 4 bases to trimming and J lost 6 bases; unmatched junction nucleotides: 14.

The table lists this clone with a count of one. The rearrangement uses TRBV9 and TRBJ1-2; TRBD1 matches 7 bases. Looked up from germline, CDR1 is SGDLS and CDR2 is YYNGEE. V dropped 6 bases and J dropped 6; count of bases not matched to a gene: 5. The CDR3 contains 12 residues. The CDR3 region is CASTRTGDGYTF. CDR3 DNA: TGTGCCAGCACCAGGACAGGCGATGGCTACACCTTC.

This clone occurred a few times. The V gene is TRBV7-2, the J gene TRBJ2-1, with D perhaps TRBD1 (6 bases). Germline CDR1 reads SGHTA; CDR2 reads FQGNSA. V dropped 2 bases and J dropped 7 bases, with 12 bases sitting between them. This CDR3 contains 14 residues. The CDR3 sequence is CASSLFEGVNEQFF. DNA for the CDR3: TGTGCCAGCAGCTTATTCGAGGGGGTTAATGAGCAGTTCTTC.

This clone came up a few times. This sequence joins TRBV19 and TRBJ2-6, with 10 bases identical to TRBD1. V lost 3 bases and J lost 4; bases outside the gene matches: 3. The CDR3 has 16 amino acids. Per the germline V gene, CDR1 is LNHDA and CDR2 is SQIVND (reference sequence). The CDR3: CASSMGDRGGANVLTF. DNA for the CDR3: TGTGCCAGTAGTATGGGGGACAGGGGCGGGGCCAACGTCCTGACTTTC.

V and J are TRBV5-6 and TRBJ1-5, with D tentatively TRBD1 (5 bases). CDR3 size: 14 residues. CDR1 is SGHDT, CDR2 YYEEEE, per germline. V was cut by 2 bases and J by 7 bases, with 13 bases left in between. This chain's CDR3 is CASSFGGASQPQHF. In nucleotides, the CDR3 is TGTGCCAGCAGCTTTGGTGGGGCGTCGCAGCCCCAGCATTTT.